The 22 T cell receptor beta chains given below trace back to one sample, sequenced in a study of technical replicates of blood from four donors. Generated by immunoSEQ multiplex PCR, the TCRdb table keeps only in-frame clones and is missing some. The table has over 60,000 clones, 85% to 90% seen once. Sequencing was carried out using PBMCs. The receptors were gathered from a human donor in good health. Some clones in this sample may be carry-over from other donors' samples.

The chain couples TRBV6-6 to TRBJ1-5; D unresolved. The germline V and J ends were trimmed by 8 bases and 3 bases, with 17 bases remaining between them. This CDR3 is built from 15 residues. Looked up from germline, CDR1 is MNHNY and CDR2 is SVGAGI (reference sequence). The CDR3 spells CASVRVAEDNQPQHF. The CDR3 DNA reads TGTGCCAGCGTGCGAGTGGCGGAGGACAATCAGCCCCAGCATTTT.

Note on this clone: Its ends do not fully match the called genes, so a read error is possible. This rearrangement joins TRBV11-3 to TRBJ2-7; TRBD1 agrees at 12 bases. The CDR3 runs to 16 residues. CDR1 is SGHNT, CDR2 YENEEA, per germline. CDR3: CASSLDRDRGRYEQYF. CDR3 nucleotide sequence: TGTGCCAGCAGCCTAGACCGGGACAGGGGGCGGTACGAGCAGTACTTC.

The chain combines TRBV5-1 with TRBJ2-1; 9 bases align to TRBD1. The CDR3 sequence is 17 residues long. The ends lost 0 bases at V and 3 bases at J; junction bases unmatched: 7. Germline assignment: CDR1 SGHRS and CDR2 YFSETQ. The CDR3 sequence is CASSLEVGTGLYNEQFF. In DNA, the CDR3 is TGCGCCAGCAGCTTGGAGGTGGGGACAGGGCTCTACAATGAGCAGTTCTTC.

This clone has only one observation. The chain couples TRBV2 to TRBJ1-5, with 8 bases lining up with TRBD1. Trimming at V came to 4 bases and at J to 5 bases, leaving 4 bases not matched to a gene. This CDR3 has 14 residues. The germline V gene encodes CDR1 SNHLY and CDR2 FYNNEI. The CDR3 here is CASSGQGMYQPQHF. CDR3 DNA: TGTGCCAGCAGTGGACAGGGGATGTATCAGCCCCAGCATTTT. The full variable domain, completed using reference TRBV2 and TRBJ1-5, is EPEVTQTPSHQVTQMGQEVILRCVPISNHLYFYWYRQILGQKVEFLVSFYNNEISEKSEIFDDQFSVERPDGSNFTLKIRSTKLEDSAMYFCASSGQGMYQPQHFGDGTRLSIL.

This clone appeared once. The chain employs TRBV4-3 and TRBJ1-2; the D is unclear. This CDR3 has 15 amino acids. The V gene lost 0 bases and the J gene lost 0 bases, with 8 bases spanning the gap. The germline V gene has CDR1 LGHNA and CDR2 YSLEER. The chain's CDR3 is CASSQDTAPNYGYTF. CDR3 nucleotides: TGCGCCAGCAGCCAAGATACAGCTCCTAACTATGGCTACACCTTC.

The genes are TRBV27 and TRBJ1-5; D possibly corresponds to TRBD1 (6 bases). The germline V gene encodes CDR1 MNHEY and CDR2 SMNVEV (reference sequence). V gave up 5 bases and J gave up 7 bases, with 18 bases separating them. The CDR3 length is 15 residues. The CDR3 sequence: CASSVTGYPRQPQHF. In DNA, the CDR3 is TGTGCCAGCAGTGTTACAGGGTATCCGAGGCAGCCCCAGCATTTT.

CDR3: CASSLAAANYGYTF. For the CDR3, the DNA is TGTGCCAGCAGCTTGGCCGCCGCTAACTATGGCTACACCTTC. The genes are TRBV7-2 and TRBJ1-2; no reliable D call. This CDR3 contains 14 residues. The V end was cut by 3 bases, the J end by 0 bases, with 8 bases between. Germline assignment: CDR1 SGHTA and CDR2 FQGNSA. Together with reference TRBV7-2 and TRBJ1-2, the CDR3 gives the full variable domain: GAGVSQSPSNKVTEKGKDVELRCDPISGHTALYWYRQSLGQGLEFLIYFQGNSAPDKSGLPSDRFSAERTGGSVSTLTIQRTQQEDSAVYLCASSLAAANYGYTFGSGTRLTVV.

The rearrangement links TRBV10-3 to TRBJ2-7, with D possibly TRBD1 on 5 matching bases. This CDR3 spans 14 amino acids. Trimming shortened V by 2 bases and J by 3 bases, and 11 bases separated the two germline ends. Germline-derived CDR1 and CDR2 are ENHRY and SYGVKD. The CDR3 reads CAISEDRRSYEQYF. The CDR3 DNA reads TGTGCCATCAGTGAGGACAGAAGAAGCTACGAGCAGTACTTC.

V gene TRBV11-3 combines with J gene TRBJ2-1; maybe TRBD2 (5 bases). Trimming cost V 0 bases and J 7 bases, with 10 bases left between them. CDR3 size: 14 residues. Germline values: CDR1 SGHNT, CDR2 YENEEA. In DNA, the CDR3 is TGTGCCAGCAGCTTAGAGTCTAGCTCTAATGAGCAGTTCTTC. It specifies CASSLESSSNEQFF.

The V gene is TRBV4-3, the J gene TRBJ2-5, with 7 bases lining up with TRBD2. The germline V gene has CDR1 LGHNA and CDR2 YSLEER. The ends lost 0 bases at V and 7 bases at J; junction bases unmatched: 8. The CDR3 is made up of 15 amino acids. CDR3 in amino acids: CASSQEASGLGTQYF. CDR3 coding DNA: TGCGCCAGCAGCCAAGAGGCTAGCGGCTTGGGGACCCAGTACTTC.

The chain joins TRBV7-9 to TRBJ2-2; 9 positions agree with TRBD1. Germline-derived CDR1 and CDR2 are SEHNR and FQNEAQ (reference sequence). The CDR3 has 16 residues. V lost 5 bases and J lost 3; bases outside the gene matches: 7. This chain's CDR3 is CASSPGWTGDTGELFF. Written as DNA, the CDR3 is TGTGCCAGCAGCCCTGGGTGGACAGGGGACACCGGGGAGCTGTTTTTT.

The chain recombines TRBV10-3 with TRBJ2-3; 10 bases fit TRBD2. J lost 3 bases, V lost 5 bases, and 11 bases had no gene match. Looked up from germline, CDR1 is ENHRY and CDR2 is SYGVKD. This CDR3 is 17 amino acids long. The CDR3 sequence: CAISPRTSGTGTDTQYF. The CDR3 nucleotides read TGTGCCATCAGTCCCAGGACTAGCGGAACCGGGACAGATACGCAGTATTTT.

This clone was picked up one time. This chain connects TRBV19 to TRBJ2-3; a weak D match, TRBD2 (6 bases). Trimming removed 3 bases from V and 1 base from J, with 11 bases in between. The CDR3 sequence is 15 residues long. Germline-derived CDR1 and CDR2 are LNHDA and SQIVND (reference sequence). The CDR3 bases are TGTGCCAGTAGTATGGTGTTAGCGGGCACAGATACGCAGTATTTT. This codes for CASSMVLAGTDTQYF.

V usage is TRBV2 and J usage is TRBJ1-1; TRBD1 is a possible D gene (5 bases). The CDR3 is 12 residues long. V was shortened by 6 bases and J by 6 bases, with 11 bases between the two germline ends. CDR1 is SNHLY and CDR2 is FYNNEI in the germline V gene. The DNA of the CDR3 is TGTGCCAGCAGCTTGGGAGGGGCTGAAGCTTTCTTT. Its translation: CASSLGGAEAFF.

The chain is built from TRBV27 and TRBJ2-1; tentatively, D is TRBD2 (6 bases). This CDR3 has 12 residues. The germline gives CDR1 MNHEY, CDR2 SMNVEV (reference sequence). Trimming removed 2 bases at V and 10 bases at J, with 9 bases between. CDR3 in DNA: TGTGCCAGCAGTTTAGGGCGGGGAGAGCAGTTCTTC. Its protein is CASSLGRGEQFF.

This sequence joins TRBV27 and TRBJ2-6; TRBD1 matches 7 bases. The length of the CDR3 is 16 residues. The germline V gene encodes CDR1 MNHEY and CDR2 SMNVEV (reference sequence). J gave up 4 bases and V 0 bases, and 3 bases lay outside the gene matches. The CDR3: CASSLSTGVGANVLTF. In nucleotides, the CDR3 is TGTGCCAGCAGTTTATCAACAGGGGTGGGGGCCAACGTCCTGACTTTC.

As DNA, the CDR3 is TGTGCCAGCAGCCCAGGGGTTACTGAAGCTTTCTTT. As protein: CASSPGVTEAFF. The rearrangement links TRBV7-9 to TRBJ1-1; a weak D match, TRBD1 (6 bases). V shed 5 bases and J shed 5 bases, with 9 bases lying between them. Germline V lookup: CDR1 SEHNR, CDR2 FQNEAQ (reference sequence). CDR3 length: 12 amino acids.

V is TRBV13 and J is TRBJ2-2, with 12 bases aligning to TRBD2. Germline V gene sequence: CDR1 PRHDT, CDR2 FYEKMQ (reference sequence). Losses at the gene ends were 2 bases for V and 1 base for J; bases not matched to a gene: 11. This CDR3 comprises 20 residues. The CDR3 DNA sequence: TGTGCCAGCAGCTTATTACGGCATATGGGACTAGCGGGGAACACCGGGGAGCTGTTTTTT. Translating gives CASSLLRHMGLAGNTGELFF.

The chain has TRBV6-5 and TRBJ1-6; weak D call: TRBD1 (5 bases). V shed 6 bases and J shed 7 bases, with 13 bases lying between them. Germline V gene lookup returns CDR1 MNHEY and CDR2 SVGAGI. The CDR3 extends over 14 amino acids. CDR3 in DNA: TGTGCCAGCAGCAAGGGGCCGAGCAATTCACCCCTCCACTTT. Residues: CASSKGPSNSPLHF.

This chain uses TRBV6-5 with TRBJ1-5; no clear D gene. Trimming removed 2 bases from V and 4 bases from J, with 9 bases in between. The CDR3 extends over 14 amino acids. Germline loops: CDR1 MNHEY, CDR2 SVGAGI. The CDR3: CASSYESGNQPQHF. The CDR3 DNA sequence: TGTGCCAGCAGTTACGAATCGGGGAATCAGCCCCAGCATTTT.

The chain has TRBV7-7 and TRBJ2-5; 14 positions agree with TRBD2. The CDR3 is 16 amino acids. After removal of 5 bases from V and 5 bases from J, the junction contained 7 bases not matched to a gene. In germline, CDR1 is SSHAT, CDR2 FNYEAQ (reference sequence). CDR3 sequence reads: CASSLGLAGGLETQYF. The DNA for the CDR3 is TGTGCCAGCAGCCTCGGACTAGCGGGAGGTTTGGAGACCCAGTACTTC.

The chain has TRBV10-3 and TRBJ2-5; D call uncertain. The CDR3 has 15 residues. The germline V and J ends were trimmed by 0 bases and 4 bases, with 12 bases remaining between them. Germline loops: CDR1 ENHRY, CDR2 SYGVKD. The CDR3 spells CAISESAAYLETQYF. The CDR3 DNA reads TGTGCCATCAGTGAGTCGGCGGCGTATCTAGAGACCCAGTACTTC.